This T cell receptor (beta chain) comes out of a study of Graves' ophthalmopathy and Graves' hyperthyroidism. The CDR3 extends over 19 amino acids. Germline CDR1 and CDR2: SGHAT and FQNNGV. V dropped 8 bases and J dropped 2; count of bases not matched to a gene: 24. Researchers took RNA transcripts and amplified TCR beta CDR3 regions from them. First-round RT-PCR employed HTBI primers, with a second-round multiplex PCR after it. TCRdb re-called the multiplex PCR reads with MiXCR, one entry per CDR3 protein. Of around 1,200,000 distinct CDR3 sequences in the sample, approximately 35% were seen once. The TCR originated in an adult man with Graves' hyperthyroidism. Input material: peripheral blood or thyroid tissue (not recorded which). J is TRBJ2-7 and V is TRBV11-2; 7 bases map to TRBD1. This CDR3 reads CASGDRQRAVSRSPYEQYF. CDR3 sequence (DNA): TGTGCCAGCGGGGACAGACAACGAGCTGTCTCCCGGAGCCCCTACGAGCAGTACTTC.